The following is a T cell receptor beta chain sequence with its context. Its antigen is unknown. One entry per CDR3 protein results from TCRdb running MiXCR on the RT-PCR reads. The data show about 650,000 distinct CDR3 sequences, with about 15% seen just once and 7.5% to 8% held by the top ten. This sample was taken from a study of response to subunit inactivated influenza vaccine. Findings and caveats of the study: New T cells are recruited in small numbers by each seasonal influenza vaccination, according to the authors' suggestion.

Trimming removed 1 base at V and 1 base at J, with 16 bases between. This CDR3 has 17 amino acids. This rearrangement joins TRBV12-3 or TRBV12-4 to TRBJ1-1; D may be TRBD1 (5 bases). This sequence originates from a man in his fifties who received an inactivated influenza vaccine. Sequenced material: PBMCs from blood, taken 14 days before vaccination. The CDR3 reads CASSLGPPGRSNTEAFF. The CDR3 nucleotides read TGTGCCAGCAGTTTAGGACCTCCGGGACGGTCGAACACTGAAGCTTTCTTT.